Listed below are T cell receptor beta chains from one sample, sequenced in a study of OX40 agonist ivuxolimab in advanced cancers. Sequencing used immunoSEQ multiplex PCR; TCRdb keeps in-frame clones, though not all of them. The table lists some 74,000 clones, about four fifths of them singletons, with 4% to 6% in the top ten. Sample: CD4+ or CD8+ T cells sorted from blood, taken in a trial of the OX40 agonist ivuxolimab. The receptor set was obtained from an adult with an advanced solid tumor such as melanoma, head and neck, liver or kidney cancer. CDR3s include the opening cysteine and the closing phenylalanine or tryptophan. Fields, in order: V gene, D gene, J gene, clone size, CDR3 protein, CDR3 DNA. A D gene is named only where the DNA matches it firmly. The size field is filled for only some rows; it gives once, few, many or a size class.

V: TRBV7-2
D: TRBD1
J: TRBJ2-5
size: .
CDR3: CASAGGAGIHQETQYF
DNA: TGTGCCAGCGCAGGGGGCGCTGGTATCCACCAAGAGACCCAGTACTTC

V: TRBV5-4
D: TRBD1
J: TRBJ2-5
size: .
CDR3: CASSFNLFGTGQETQYF
DNA: TGTGCCAGCAGCTTCAACCTTTTTGGGACAGGTCAAGAGACCCAGTACTTC

V: TRBV29-1
D: .
J: TRBJ1-4
size: few
CDR3: CSVEEAGWGKLFF
DNA: TGCAGCGTTGAAGAGGCAGGGTGGGGAAAACTGTTTTTT

V: TRBV2
D: .
J: TRBJ1-5
size: medium-sized
CDR3: CASSFWSNQPQHF
DNA: TGTGCCAGCAGTTTTTGGAGCAATCAGCCCCAGCATTTT

V: TRBV28
D: .
J: TRBJ1-1
size: few
CDR3: CASSLYRAPPFF
DNA: TGTGCCAGCAGTCTTTACCGGGCACCCCCTTTCTTT

V: TRBV7-2
D: TRBD1
J: TRBJ1-4
size: .
CDR3: CASSLDRGPPEKLFF
DNA: TGTGCCAGCAGCCTAGACAGGGGTCCTCCCGAAAAACTGTTTTTT

V: TRBV9
D: TRBD2
J: TRBJ2-1
size: few
CDR3: CASSVRTGTSVTYNEQFF
DNA: TGTGCCAGCAGCGTGAGAACCGGGACTAGCGTAACCTACAATGAGCAGTTCTTC

V: TRBV18
D: .
J: TRBJ2-6
size: .
CDR3: CASSSQDSSGANVLTF
DNA: TGTGCCAGCTCATCTCAGGACAGCTCTGGGGCCAACGTCCTGACTTTC

V: TRBV19
D: TRBD1
J: TRBJ2-3
size: .
CDR3: CASRTGVGTDTQYF
DNA: TGTGCCAGTAGGACAGGGGTTGGCACAGATACGCAGTATTTT

V: TRBV28
D: TRBD1
J: TRBJ1-2
size: .
CDR3: CASSLGTDYGYTF
DNA: TGTGCCAGCAGTCTCGGGACAGACTATGGCTACACCTTC

V: TRBV6-1
D: .
J: TRBJ2-2
size: .
CDR3: CASRGLPNTGELFF
DNA: TGTGCCAGCAGGGGCCTACCAAACACCGGGGAGCTGTTTTTT

V: TRBV7-3
D: .
J: TRBJ1-6
size: .
CDR3: CASSLGGSSYNSPLHF
DNA: TGTGCCAGCAGCTTAGGGGGGAGCTCCTATAATTCACCCCTCCACTTT

V: TRBV6-1
D: TRBD1
J: TRBJ1-2
size: few
CDR3: CAIGTGNNYGYTF
DNA: TGTGCCATCGGGACAGGGAATAACTATGGCTACACCTTC

V: TRBV7-9
D: .
J: TRBJ2-2
size: once
CDR3: CASSRWANTGELFF
DNA: TGTGCCAGCAGCCGGTGGGCGAACACCGGGGAGCTGTTTTTT

V: TRBV10-1
D: .
J: TRBJ1-6
size: .
CDR3: CASTSSEGRKENSPLHF
DNA: TGCGCCAGCACCTCTTCGGAGGGGCGAAAAGAAAATTCACCCCTCCACTTT

V: TRBV5-1
D: TRBD1
J: TRBJ2-3
size: .
CDR3: CASSLAGQGGDTQYF
DNA: TGCGCCAGCAGCTTGGCGGGACAGGGCGGAGATACGCAGTATTTT

V: TRBV18
D: .
J: TRBJ1-1
size: .
CDR3: CASSLLGGSTEAFF
DNA: TGTGCCAGCTCACTTTTAGGGGGATCCACTGAAGCTTTCTTT

V: TRBV19
D: .
J: TRBJ1-1
size: .
CDR3: CASSIFTNTEAFF
DNA: TGTGCCAGTAGTATATTCACGAACACTGAAGCTTTCTTT

V: TRBV6-1
D: TRBD1
J: TRBJ1-5
size: .
CDR3: CASSAGTVSNQPQHF
DNA: TGTGCCAGCAGCGCCGGGACAGTCAGCAATCAGCCCCAGCATTTT

V: TRBV7-2
D: TRBD2
J: TRBJ2-1
size: .
CDR3: CASSLDSGGNYNEQFF
DNA: TGTGCCAGCAGCTTAGATAGCGGGGGGAACTACAATGAGCAGTTCTTC

V: TRBV5-6
D: TRBD1
J: TRBJ1-4
size: few
CDR3: CASGPQGADEKLFF
DNA: TGTGCCAGCGGGCCACAGGGGGCCGACGAAAAACTGTTTTTT

V: TRBV14
D: .
J: TRBJ1-1
size: few
CDR3: CASSPNRGNTEAFF
DNA: TGTGCCAGCAGCCCAAACCGGGGGAACACTGAAGCTTTCTTT

V: TRBV5-1
D: TRBD2
J: TRBJ2-1
size: .
CDR3: CASSFELAVISEQFF
DNA: TGCGCCAGCAGCTTCGAACTAGCGGTAATCAGTGAGCAGTTCTTC

V: TRBV18
D: .
J: TRBJ1-2
size: .
CDR3: CASSPESAGTGYTF
DNA: TGTGCCAGCTCACCAGAGTCTGCAGGCACTGGCTACACCTTC

V: TRBV10-3
D: .
J: TRBJ2-5
size: .
CDR3: CAIKRETGEETQYF
DNA: TGTGCCATCAAGCGAGAAACAGGAGAAGAGACCCAGTACTTC

V: TRBV28
D: TRBD2
J: TRBJ2-5
size: .
CDR3: CASSSSRLASGETQYF
DNA: TGTGCCAGCAGTTCTTCCCGACTAGCGTCCGGGGAGACCCAGTACTTC

V: TRBV7-2
D: .
J: TRBJ2-5
size: .
CDR3: CASSSQSGTQYF
DNA: TGTGCCAGCAGCTCCCAGTCGGGGACCCAGTACTTC

V: TRBV5-1
D: TRBD2
J: TRBJ2-1
size: .
CDR3: CASSLSAGVVNEQFF
DNA: TGCGCCAGCAGCTTGTCGGCGGGAGTTGTTAATGAGCAGTTCTTC

V: TRBV28
D: TRBD1
J: TRBJ1-5
size: once
CDR3: CASIPSRRGTGYIQPQHF
DNA: TGTGCCAGCATCCCCTCTAGACGCGGGACAGGGTATATTCAGCCCCAGCATTTT

V: TRBV5-5
D: .
J: TRBJ1-5
size: few
CDR3: CASSLEDSSRPQHF
DNA: TGTGCCAGCAGCTTGGAGGACTCTTCTCGGCCCCAGCATTTT

V: TRBV9
D: TRBD2
J: TRBJ2-1
size: few
CDR3: CASSVGPSGSFGEQFF
DNA: TGTGCCAGCAGCGTAGGCCCTAGCGGGAGTTTCGGTGAGCAGTTCTTC

V: TRBV27
D: .
J: TRBJ2-7
size: .
CDR3: CASSSARSSEQYF
DNA: TGTGCCAGCAGTTCAGCCCGCTCTAGCGAGCAGTACTTC

V: TRBV10-2
D: .
J: TRBJ1-5
size: .
CDR3: CASSAQGGGMPQHF
DNA: TGCGCCAGCAGTGCCCAGGGAGGGGGTATGCCCCAGCATTTT

V: TRBV28
D: TRBD2
J: TRBJ2-3
size: .
CDR3: CASSPGTSRGQAQYF
DNA: TGTGCCAGCAGTCCAGGGACTAGCCGAGGCCAGGCGCAGTATTTT

V: TRBV6-4
D: .
J: TRBJ1-1
size: .
CDR3: CASSDSHLNTEAFF
DNA: TGTGCCAGCAGTGACTCCCACTTGAACACTGAAGCTTTCTTT

V: TRBV19
D: .
J: TRBJ1-2
size: .
CDR3: CASSFHGTDYGYTF
DNA: TGTGCCAGTAGTTTCCACGGGACGGACTATGGCTACACCTTC

V: TRBV28
D: .
J: TRBJ1-3
size: .
CDR3: CASSGPFSLSGNTIYF
DNA: TGTGCCAGCAGTGGCCCCTTCTCTCTCTCTGGAAACACCATATATTTT

V: TRBV6-1
D: TRBD1
J: TRBJ2-7
size: .
CDR3: CASLHGGTGGSEQYF
DNA: TGTGCCAGCCTGCATGGAGGGACAGGGGGATCCGAGCAGTACTTC

V: TRBV9
D: TRBD2
J: TRBJ2-3
size: .
CDR3: CASSVAGGADTQYF
DNA: TGTGCCAGCAGCGTAGCGGGGGGAGCAGATACGCAGTATTTT

V: TRBV19
D: .
J: TRBJ1-6
size: .
CDR3: CASRGGQSSPLHF
DNA: TGTGCCAGTAGGGGGGGGCAGAGTTCACCCCTCCACTTT

V: TRBV28
D: TRBD1
J: TRBJ2-7
size: .
CDR3: CASSSGTGVSGQYF
DNA: TGTGCCAGCAGTTCGGGGACAGGGGTCTCTGGGCAGTACTTC

V: TRBV28
D: .
J: TRBJ2-1
size: few
CDR3: CAIGDYSYNEQFF
DNA: TGTGCCATCGGCGACTACTCCTACAATGAGCAGTTCTTC

V: TRBV28
D: TRBD1
J: TRBJ1-2
size: .
CDR3: CGPPGGQNYGYTF
DNA: TGCGGACCCCCAGGGGGGCAGAACTATGGCTACACCTTC

V: TRBV13
D: .
J: TRBJ2-4
size: .
CDR3: CASSRIAKNIQYF
DNA: TGTGCCAGCAGCCGTATAGCCAAAAACATTCAGTACTTC

V: TRBV7-9
D: .
J: TRBJ1-1
size: .
CDR3: CASSQSGNAEAFF
DNA: TGTGCCAGCAGCCAATCTGGGAACGCTGAAGCTTTCTTT

V: TRBV28
D: .
J: TRBJ1-4
size: .
CDR3: CATHSTTNEKLFF
DNA: TGTGCCACTCACAGTACAACTAATGAAAAACTGTTTTTT

V: TRBV7-2
D: .
J: TRBJ2-3
size: .
CDR3: CASSLFRVGSTDTQYF
DNA: TGTGCCAGCAGCTTATTTCGGGTAGGGAGCACAGATACGCAGTATTTT

V: TRBV7-8
D: .
J: TRBJ2-6
size: .
CDR3: CASSLPGTSSGANVLTF
DNA: TGTGCCAGCAGCTTACCAGGGACCAGCTCTGGGGCCAACGTCCTGACTTTC

V: TRBV9
D: .
J: TRBJ2-1
size: .
CDR3: CASSDHDRFLGYNEQFF
DNA: TGTGCCAGCAGTGATCATGACAGGTTTTTAGGCTACAATGAGCAGTTCTTC

V: TRBV7-2
D: .
J: TRBJ1-5
size: .
CDR3: CASSSDSVSNQPQHF
DNA: TGTGCCAGCAGCTCGGACTCGGTTAGCAATCAGCCCCAGCATTTT

V: TRBV19
D: TRBD2
J: TRBJ2-7
size: medium-sized
CDR3: CASSAGAYEQYF
DNA: TGTGCCAGTAGTGCGGGGGCCTACGAGCAGTACTTC